This is a list of T cell receptor beta chains from one sample in a study of T cells in Graves' hyperthyroidism and ophthalmopathy. TCRdb re-derived calls from the multiplex PCR reads in MiXCR, one entry per CDR3 protein. In the table there are roughly 170,000 distinct CDR3 sequences, approximately 17% of which are singletons. Sequenced input: blood. All receptors derive from a woman aged 50 to 60 with Graves' hyperthyroidism. CDR3s include the opening cysteine and the closing phenylalanine or tryptophan. A D gene is named only where the DNA matches it firmly. Only part of the rows carry a size: once, few, many, or a class if the clone is expanded.

cdr3_nt cdr3_aa v_call d_call j_call clone_size
TGTGCCAGCAGCTCAGCCGGGACCCCTACTGAAGCTTTCTTT CASSSAGTPTEAFF TRBV7-2 . TRBJ1-1 many
TGTGCCAGCAGCTTCTTCCTTGACAGGGGGCGAGAAGATACGCAGTATTTT CASSFFLDRGREDTQYF TRBV11-2 TRBD1 TRBJ2-3 .
TGTGCCAGCCTTAGGAGGGGGGCATCCTACAATGAGCAGTTCTTC CASLRRGASYNEQFF TRBV6-4 . TRBJ2-1 .
TGTGCCAGCAGCAAATCGCCACAGGGGGCGGGCACAGATACGCAGTATTTT CASSKSPQGAGTDTQYF TRBV7-3 TRBD1 TRBJ2-3 many
TGTGCCAGCATCTTGCTGGACTACCTCTCTGGAAACACCATATATTTT CASILLDYLSGNTIYF TRBV12-3/TRBV12-4 . TRBJ1-3 many
TGTGCCAGCAGCCAAGGAGGGGGAGGTCAGCCCCAGCATTTT CASSQGGGGQPQHF TRBV4-2 . TRBJ1-5 .
TGTGCCAGCAGTTACTCGATGGAAAGCTCTGGGGCCAACGTCCTGACTTTC CASSYSMESSGANVLTF TRBV6-5 . TRBJ2-6 many
TGTGCCAGCAGCTTAGATTCGGGACAGTATGCTTTCTTT CASSLDSGQYAFF TRBV11-3 TRBD1 TRBJ1-1 .
TGTGCCAGCAGCCCCACGGGACACGGGAACACTGAAGCTTTCTTT CASSPTGHGNTEAFF TRBV7-2 . TRBJ1-1 .
TGCGCCAGCAGCTTGTACCGGATGGATACGCAGTATTTT CASSLYRMDTQYF TRBV5-1 . TRBJ2-3 many
TGCAGTGCTAGACTAGCGGGCCCCCGAGAGGAGACCCAGTACTTC CSARLAGPREETQYF TRBV20-1 TRBD2 TRBJ2-5 many
TGTGCCAGCAGCTTAGGACGGACCCACAAGACTGAAGCTTTCTTT CASSLGRTHKTEAFF TRBV13 . TRBJ1-1 few
TGTGCCAGCAGTACAGGGGGGTGGGAGACCCAGTACTTC CASSTGGWETQYF TRBV2 TRBD1 TRBJ2-5 many
TGCAGCGTTGGGGTCTCCCTCGTGGAGACCCAGTACTTC CSVGVSLVETQYF TRBV29-1 . TRBJ2-5 few
TGTGCCAGCAGTTTATCGAGGGACAGGGCTCTGACGGGGGGCTACACCTTC CASSLSRDRALTGGYTF TRBV27 TRBD1 TRBJ1-2 many